These T cell receptor beta chains were read from a single sample in a study of radiotherapy plus CTLA-4 blockade in lung cancer. Here immunoSEQ multiplex PCR was the method, and the copy in TCRdb shows in-frame clones only, minus some. The sample carries about 33,000 clones, roughly four fifths recorded once. The source material was peripheral blood, sampled from a patient treated with radiotherapy plus ipilimumab. These receptors were obtained from a human donor with non-small cell lung cancer that progressed on radiotherapy plus ipilimumab. Both conserved end residues are trimmed from each CDR3.

j_call | v_call | cdr3_aa
TRBJ2-5 | TRBV7-2 | ASSLSEVTKTQY
TRBJ1-4 | TRBV4-1 | ASSQVGQRREKLF
TRBJ1-5 | TRBV19 | ASSGIGVEPQH
TRBJ2-2 | TRBV27 | ASSLRRTGNTGELF
TRBJ1-2 | TRBV19 | ASSPQTANYGYT
TRBJ2-2 | TRBV2 | ARGGAGGTGELF
TRBJ1-2 | TRBV6-1 | ASSHPTGFLGYT
TRBJ1-2 | TRBV6-5 | ASSYRTGGYGYT
TRBJ1-2 | TRBV7-9 | ASSLGGEGVGYT
TRBJ2-2 | TRBV6-6 | ASSYGQGGTGELF
TRBJ2-7 | TRBV23-1 | ASRGSEGGGNEQY
TRBJ1-5 | TRBV7-2 | ASSPTGTTNQPQH
TRBJ1-3 | TRBV5-1 | ASSLDRVNTGNTIY
TRBJ1-1 | TRBV7-8 | ASSLEDRGHTEAF
TRBJ2-3 | TRBV19 | ASSQGTQY
TRBJ1-2 | TRBV12-5 | ASGSPSTGSYGYT
TRBJ1-2 | TRBV2 | ASSPGQGTGYT
TRBJ1-4 | TRBV19 | ASTRRGGRANEKLF
TRBJ1-2 | TRBV4-1 | ASRSYSGQAYYGYT
TRBJ2-3 | TRBV6-1 | ASSEGGTSGADTQY
TRBJ2-3 | TRBV7-3 | ASSLKAGRSDTQY
TRBJ2-7 | TRBV5-4 | ASSLQQSHEQY
TRBJ2-1 | TRBV7-6 | ASSPTVSGGASYNEQF
TRBJ1-3 | TRBV7-3 | ASSAQGDTIY
TRBJ2-5 | TRBV19 | ASTGLAGGKVETQY
TRBJ1-1 | TRBV27 | ASSLFKNTEAF
TRBJ1-1 | TRBV5-1 | ASSVPGGTEAF
TRBJ2-2 | TRBV4-3 | ASSLGGTGYTGELF
TRBJ1-4 | TRBV19 | ASSTTSGGEKLF
TRBJ2-3 | TRBV9 | ASSGRLAGRPSTDTQY
TRBJ1-3 | TRBV18 | ASSPAFSTTGQSGNTIY
TRBJ1-4 | TRBV27 | ASSPLRNDGKLF
TRBJ2-3 | TRBV15 | ATRFTSASTDTQY
TRBJ2-5 | TRBV7-2 | ASSLAWDRAETQY
TRBJ2-4 | TRBV2 | ASRLVGGYKNIQY
TRBJ2-7 | TRBV18 | ASSPSGQFPYEQY